Sequencing of this TCR beta chain was carried out in a study of T cell responses to AZD1222 COVID-19 vaccine. Here immunoSEQ multiplex PCR was the method, and the copy in TCRdb shows in-frame clones only, minus some. In the table there are over 85,000 clones, less than 95% of which are singletons. The CDR3 sequence is 15 residues long. The germline V and J ends were trimmed by 7 bases and 2 bases, with 17 bases remaining between them. CDR1 is LNHDA and CDR2 is SQIVND in the germline V gene (reference sequence). The sequences come from peripheral blood, collected on day 0 of AZD1222 vaccination. This receptor was identified in an adult in good health. The chain combines TRBV19 with TRBJ1-1; D is uncertain. CDR3 protein: CASTPQGRINTEAFF. The CDR3 DNA reads TGTGCCAGTACCCCCCAAGGGCGGATAAACACTGAAGCTTTCTTT. Full variable domain (outside the CDR3, taken from reference TRBV19 and TRBJ1-1): DGGITQSPKYLFRKEGQNVTLSCEQNLNHDAMYWYRQDPGQGLRLIYYSQIVNDFQKGDIAEGYSVSREKKESFPLTVTSAQKNPTAFYLCASTPQGRINTEAFFGQGTRLTVV.